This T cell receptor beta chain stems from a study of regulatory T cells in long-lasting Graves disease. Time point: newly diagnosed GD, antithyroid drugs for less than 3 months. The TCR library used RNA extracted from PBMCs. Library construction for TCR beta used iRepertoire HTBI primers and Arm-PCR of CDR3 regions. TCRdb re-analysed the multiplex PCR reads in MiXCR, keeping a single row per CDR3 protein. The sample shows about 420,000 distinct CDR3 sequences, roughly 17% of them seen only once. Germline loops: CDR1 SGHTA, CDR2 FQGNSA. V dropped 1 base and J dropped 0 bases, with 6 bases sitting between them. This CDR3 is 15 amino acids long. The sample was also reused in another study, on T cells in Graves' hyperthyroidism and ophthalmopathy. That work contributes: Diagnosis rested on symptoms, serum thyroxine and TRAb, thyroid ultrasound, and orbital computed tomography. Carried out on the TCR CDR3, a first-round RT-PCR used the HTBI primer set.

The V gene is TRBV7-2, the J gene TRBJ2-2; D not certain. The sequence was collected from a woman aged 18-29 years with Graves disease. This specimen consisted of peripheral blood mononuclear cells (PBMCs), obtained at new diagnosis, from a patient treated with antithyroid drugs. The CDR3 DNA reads TGTGCCAGCAGCTTAGTCCCTACGAACACCGGGGAGCTGTTTTTT. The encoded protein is CASSLVPTNTGELFF. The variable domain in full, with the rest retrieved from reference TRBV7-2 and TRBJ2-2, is GAGVSQSPSNKVTEKGKDVELRCDPISGHTALYWYRQSLGQGLEFLIYFQGNSAPDKSGLPSDRFSAERTGGSVSTLTIQRTQQEDSAVYLCASSLVPTNTGELFFGEGSRLTVL.